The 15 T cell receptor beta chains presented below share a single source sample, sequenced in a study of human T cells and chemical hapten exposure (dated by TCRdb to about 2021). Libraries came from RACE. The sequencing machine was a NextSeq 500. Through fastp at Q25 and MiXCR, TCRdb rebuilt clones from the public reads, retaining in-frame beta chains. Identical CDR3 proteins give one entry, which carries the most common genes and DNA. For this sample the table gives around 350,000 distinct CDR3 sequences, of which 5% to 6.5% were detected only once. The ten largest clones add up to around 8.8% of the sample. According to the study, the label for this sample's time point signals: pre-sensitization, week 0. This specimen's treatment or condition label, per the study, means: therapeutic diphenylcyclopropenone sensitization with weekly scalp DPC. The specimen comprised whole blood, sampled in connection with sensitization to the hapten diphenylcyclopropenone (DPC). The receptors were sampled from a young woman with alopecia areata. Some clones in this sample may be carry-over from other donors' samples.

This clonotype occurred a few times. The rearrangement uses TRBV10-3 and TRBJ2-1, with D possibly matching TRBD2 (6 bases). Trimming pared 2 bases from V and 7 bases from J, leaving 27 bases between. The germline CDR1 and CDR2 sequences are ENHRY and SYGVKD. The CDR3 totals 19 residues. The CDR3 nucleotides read TGTGCCATCAGTGAGAGCTTTGGGACTCAGGTGAAAGGGATAAATGAGCAGTTCTTC. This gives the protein CAISESFGTQVKGINEQFF.

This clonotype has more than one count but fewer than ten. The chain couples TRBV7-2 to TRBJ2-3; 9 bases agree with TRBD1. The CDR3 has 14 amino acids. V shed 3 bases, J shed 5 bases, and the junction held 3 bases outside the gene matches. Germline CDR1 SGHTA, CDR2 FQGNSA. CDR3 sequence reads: CASSFGQGLDTQYF. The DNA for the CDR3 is TGTGCCAGCAGCTTCGGACAGGGGTTAGATACGCAGTATTTT.

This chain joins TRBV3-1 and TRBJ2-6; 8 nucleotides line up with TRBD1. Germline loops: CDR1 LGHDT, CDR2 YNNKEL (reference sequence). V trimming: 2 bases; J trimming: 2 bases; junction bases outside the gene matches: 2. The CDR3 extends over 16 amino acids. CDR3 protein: CASSQLDRAGANVLTF. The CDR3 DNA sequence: TGTGCCAGCAGCCAACTGGACAGGGCTGGGGCCAACGTCCTGACTTTC.

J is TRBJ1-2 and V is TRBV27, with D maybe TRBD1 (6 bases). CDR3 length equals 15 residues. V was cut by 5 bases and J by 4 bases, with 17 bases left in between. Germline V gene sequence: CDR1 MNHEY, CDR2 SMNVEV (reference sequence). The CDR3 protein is CASSPSTGEIYGYTF. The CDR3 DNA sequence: TGTGCCAGCAGTCCATCGACAGGCGAGATCTATGGCTACACCTTC.

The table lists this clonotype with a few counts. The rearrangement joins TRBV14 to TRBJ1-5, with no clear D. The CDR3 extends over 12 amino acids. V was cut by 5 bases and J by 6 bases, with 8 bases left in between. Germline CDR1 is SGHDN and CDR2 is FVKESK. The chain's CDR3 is CASSAYGQPQHF. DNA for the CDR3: TGTGCCAGCAGCGCATACGGTCAGCCCCAGCATTTT.

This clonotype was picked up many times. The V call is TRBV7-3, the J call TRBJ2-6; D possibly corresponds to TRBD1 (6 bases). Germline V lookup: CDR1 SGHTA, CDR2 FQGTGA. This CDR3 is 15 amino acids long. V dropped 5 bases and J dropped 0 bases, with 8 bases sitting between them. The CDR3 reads CASSPGVSGANVLTF. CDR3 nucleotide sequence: TGTGCCAGCAGCCCAGGGGTCTCTGGGGCCAACGTCCTGACTTTC.

In nucleotides, the CDR3 is TGTGCCAGCAGCTGCGTGTGGCTAGCGGGGGGCCATACCACAGATACGCAGTATTTT. This codes for CASSCVWLAGGHTTDTQYF. V gene TRBV9 combines with J gene TRBJ2-3, with 11 bases identical to TRBD2. The CDR3 extends over 19 amino acids. The ends lost 4 bases at V and 2 bases at J; junction bases unmatched: 15. In germline, CDR1 is SGDLS, CDR2 YYNGEE.

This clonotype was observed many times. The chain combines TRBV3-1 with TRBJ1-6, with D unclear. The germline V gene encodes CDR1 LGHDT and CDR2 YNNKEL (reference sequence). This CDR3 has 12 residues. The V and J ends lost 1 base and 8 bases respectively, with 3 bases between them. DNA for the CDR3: TGTGCCAGCAGCCAAGCAGATTCACCCCTCCACTTT. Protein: CASSQADSPLHF.

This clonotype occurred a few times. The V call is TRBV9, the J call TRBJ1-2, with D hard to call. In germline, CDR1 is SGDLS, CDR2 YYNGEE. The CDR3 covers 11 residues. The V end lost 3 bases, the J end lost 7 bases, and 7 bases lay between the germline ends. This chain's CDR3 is CASSALSGYTF. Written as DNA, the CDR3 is TGTGCCAGCAGCGCCCTTTCTGGCTACACCTTC.

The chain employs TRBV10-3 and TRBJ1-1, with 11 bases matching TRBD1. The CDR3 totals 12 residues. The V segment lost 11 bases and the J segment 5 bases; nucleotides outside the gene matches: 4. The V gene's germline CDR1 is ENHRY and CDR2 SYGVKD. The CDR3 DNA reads TGTGCCGTCGGGACAGGGGGGACTGAAGCTTTCTTT. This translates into CAVGTGGTEAFF.

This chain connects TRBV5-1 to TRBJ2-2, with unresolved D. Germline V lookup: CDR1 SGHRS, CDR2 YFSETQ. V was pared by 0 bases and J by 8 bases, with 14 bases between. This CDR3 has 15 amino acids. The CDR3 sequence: CASSLGNTGVGELFF. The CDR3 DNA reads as TGCGCCAGCAGCTTGGGGAACACTGGGGTAGGGGAGCTGTTTTTT.

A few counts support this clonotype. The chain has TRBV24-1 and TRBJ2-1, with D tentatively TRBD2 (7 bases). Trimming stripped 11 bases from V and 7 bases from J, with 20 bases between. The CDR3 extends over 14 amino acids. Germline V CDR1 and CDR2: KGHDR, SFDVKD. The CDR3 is CAIQDGGPTNEQFF. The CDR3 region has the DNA TGTGCCATTCAGGACGGGGGGCCCACAAATGAGCAGTTCTTC.

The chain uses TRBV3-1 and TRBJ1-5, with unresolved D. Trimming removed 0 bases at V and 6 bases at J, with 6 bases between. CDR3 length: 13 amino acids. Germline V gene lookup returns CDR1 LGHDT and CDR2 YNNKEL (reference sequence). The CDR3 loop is CASSQDLAQPQHF. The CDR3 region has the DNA TGTGCCAGCAGCCAAGATCTTGCTCAGCCCCAGCATTTT. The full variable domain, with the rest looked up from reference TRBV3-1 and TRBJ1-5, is DTAVSQTPKYLVTQMGNDKSIKCEQNLGHDTMYWYKQDSKKFLKIMFSYNNKELIINETVPNRFSPKSPDKAHLNLHINSLELGDSAVYFCASSQDLAQPQHFGDGTRLSIL.

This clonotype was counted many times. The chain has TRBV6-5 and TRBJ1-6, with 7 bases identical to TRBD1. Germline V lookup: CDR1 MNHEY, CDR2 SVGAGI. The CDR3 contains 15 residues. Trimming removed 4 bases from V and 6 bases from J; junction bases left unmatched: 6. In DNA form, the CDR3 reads TGTGCCAGCAGTTCAGGGACAGCCTTTAATTCACCCCTCCACTTT. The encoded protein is CASSSGTAFNSPLHF.

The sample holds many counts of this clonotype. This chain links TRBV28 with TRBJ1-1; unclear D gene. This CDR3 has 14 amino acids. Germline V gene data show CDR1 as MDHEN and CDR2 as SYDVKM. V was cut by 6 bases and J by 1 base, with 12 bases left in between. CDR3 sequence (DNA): TGTGCCAGCAGCACTACCAACCGGAACACTGAAGCTTTCTTT. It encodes CASSTTNRNTEAFF. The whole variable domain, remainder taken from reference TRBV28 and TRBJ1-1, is DVKVTQSSRYLVKRTGEKVFLECVQDMDHENMFWYRQDPGLGLRLIYFSYDVKMKEKGDIPEGYSVSREKKERFSLILESASTNQTSMYLCASSTTNRNTEAFFGQGTRLTVV.